This TCR beta chain was recorded in a study of spatial heterogeneity in lung cancer. TCRdb independently ran MiXCR on the 5' RACE reads; one entry per CDR3 protein. The sample has around 47,000 distinct CDR3 sequences, roughly 7.4% seen once. This sample's time point: blood at routine non-recurrence follow-up after resection. Whole RNA was taken from tumor, nontumor lung or frozen PBMC; it was then sequenced unsorted. V lost 7 bases and J 14 bases, leaving 15 bases between the germline ends. The CDR3 has 12 residues. Germline V lookup: CDR1 MGHRA, CDR2 YSYEKL. This clonotype was seen only a few times. Sequencing used PBMCs, obtained at follow-up. The sequence derives from a female donor with early-stage non-small cell lung cancer. This rearrangement joins TRBV4-1 to TRBJ1-6, with D unresolved. The chain's CDR3 is CASKGPLETLHF. The CDR3 nucleotides are TGCGCCAGCAAAGGCCCCTTAGAAACCCTCCACTTT.